Shown below are 32 T cell receptor beta chains from a single sample sequenced in a study of cytomegalovirus exposure and HLA in healthy donors. Researchers ran the PCR with 60 Vbeta and 13 Jbeta primers. Using immunoSEQ multiplex PCR, the repertoire was profiled, and TCRdb retains in-frame clones only, with some absent. The sample consists of 170,000 or so clones, 75% to 90% of them appearing once. Sequenced material: PBMCs. The origin of the receptors is a woman younger than 30 in good health and CMV-seronegative.

This clone was observed once. The gene calls are TRBV28 and TRBJ2-5; D perhaps matches TRBD1 (5 bases). Germline V lookup: CDR1 MDHEN, CDR2 SYDVKM. The CDR3 covers 14 residues. The V end lost 5 bases, the J end lost 2 bases, and 12 bases lay between the germline ends. The CDR3 here is CASSPLGPQETQYF. The CDR3 DNA follows: TGTGCCAGCAGTCCCTTGGGGCCTCAAGAGACCCAGTACTTC. Combining the CDR3 with reference TRBV28 and TRBJ2-5 gives the whole variable domain DVKVTQSSRYLVKRTGEKVFLECVQDMDHENMFWYRQDPGLGLRLIYFSYDVKMKEKGDIPEGYSVSREKKERFSLILESASTNQTSMYLCASSPLGPQETQYFGPGTRLLVL.

This clone was detected only once. CDR3 sequence (DNA): TGTGCCAATTCGGAGCCCGCCCAAAGGGAGCAGTTCTTC. Encoded protein: CANSEPAQREQFF. The chain uses TRBV7-9 and TRBJ2-1, with no clear D. CDR1 and CDR2 (germline): SEHNR, FQNEAQ (reference sequence). Trimming pared 10 bases from V and 10 bases from J, leaving 20 bases between. The CDR3 is 13 residues long.

The chain joins TRBV5-4 to TRBJ1-1; 7 bases align to TRBD1. J was trimmed by 0 bases and V by 1 base; bases with no gene match: 3. CDR1 SGHNT and CDR2 YYREEE come from the germline V gene (reference sequence). CDR3 length equals 15 residues. The CDR3 here is CASSLSRGLNTEAFF. CDR3 nucleotides: TGTGCCAGCAGCTTGAGTAGGGGGCTGAACACTGAAGCTTTCTTT.

The chain links TRBV10-3 to TRBJ2-1, with no clear D. CDR1 and CDR2 from the germline V gene are ENHRY and SYGVKD. V was shortened by 6 bases and J by 5 bases, with 11 bases between the two germline ends. The CDR3 spans 13 residues. The CDR3 nucleotides are TGTGCCATCAGCTTGACTGGAGACAATGAGCAGTTCTTC. It encodes CAISLTGDNEQFF.

The gene calls are TRBV27 and TRBJ2-1; 9 bases agree with TRBD2. With V trimmed by 5 bases and J by 7 bases, 12 bases remained unmatched. The V gene's germline CDR1 is MNHEY and CDR2 SMNVEV (reference sequence). The CDR3 consists of 16 residues. This chain's CDR3 is CASSVWGSGSNNEQFF. The CDR3 region has the DNA TGTGCCAGCAGTGTATGGGGTAGCGGGAGTAATAATGAGCAGTTCTTC.

The sample holds one count of this clone. The chain combines TRBV28 with TRBJ1-4; 8 positions agree with TRBD1. Germline values: CDR1 MDHEN, CDR2 SYDVKM. J was trimmed by 6 bases and V by 4 bases; bases with no gene match: 4. This CDR3 is built from 14 residues. CDR3 sequence: CASSSTGEDEKLFF. CDR3 coding DNA: TGTGCCAGCAGTTCGACAGGGGAGGATGAAAAACTGTTTTTT.

The genes are TRBV5-1 and TRBJ2-3; a possible D gene is TRBD2 (6 bases). V gave up 7 bases and J gave up 4 bases, with 13 bases separating them. Germline assignment: CDR1 SGHRS and CDR2 YFSETQ. The CDR3 extends over 13 amino acids. In nucleotides, the CDR3 is TGCGCCAGCGGAGACTGGGGGGCAGATACGCAGTATTTT. Protein product: CASGDWGADTQYF.

The V gene is TRBV4-1, the J gene TRBJ2-7, with 12 bases identical to TRBD2. V shed 4 bases and J 1 base; nucleotides not matched to a gene: 2. Germline V gene lookup returns CDR1 MGHRA and CDR2 YSYEKL. The CDR3 is 15 residues long. The CDR3 loop is CASSPGLAGSYEQYF. In DNA, the CDR3 is TGCGCCAGCAGCCCTGGACTAGCGGGGTCCTACGAGCAGTACTTC.

The rearrangement joins TRBV19 to TRBJ1-2, with D possibly being TRBD1 (5 bases). Germline V gene data show CDR1 as LNHDA and CDR2 as SQIVND (reference sequence). Trimming cost V 0 bases and J 2 bases, with 16 bases left between them. CDR3 length: 17 amino acids. The CDR3 sequence: CASSIDLIGGTNYGYTF. The DNA of the CDR3 is TGTGCCAGTAGTATAGATCTCATTGGAGGGACCAACTATGGCTACACCTTC.

This chain joins TRBV5-1 and TRBJ1-2, with D possibly being TRBD1 (6 bases). Germline lookup yields CDR1 SGHRS and CDR2 YFSETQ. Trimming pared 0 bases from V and 0 bases from J, leaving 21 bases between. This CDR3 comprises 19 residues. CDR3 protein: CASSLDSLGRDTSNYGYTF. The CDR3 DNA reads as TGCGCCAGCAGCTTGGATTCTCTAGGCCGGGACACCTCTAACTATGGCTACACCTTC.

In DNA, the CDR3 is TGTGCCAGTAGCGGGGGTGACTATGGCTACACCTTC. It specifies CASSGGDYGYTF. The rearrangement joins TRBV19 to TRBJ1-2; D is perhaps TRBD1 (5 bases). CDR1 LNHDA and CDR2 SQIVND come from the germline V gene (reference sequence). The V gene lost 6 bases and the J gene lost 3 bases, with 8 bases spanning the gap. The CDR3 loop spans 12 amino acids.

The chain links TRBV18 to TRBJ2-7; D may be TRBD2 (6 bases). The CDR3 loop spans 15 amino acids. Germline V CDR1 and CDR2: KGHSH, LQKENI. Trimming took 3 bases from V and 2 from J, leaving 14 bases between them. As DNA, the CDR3 is TGTGCCAGCTCACCGTCTTCAGGGAGGCCCTACGAGCAGTACTTC. Its protein is CASSPSSGRPYEQYF.

The chain combines TRBV7-9 with TRBJ1-1, with D unclear. V lost 0 bases, J lost 11 bases, and 10 bases lay in between. This CDR3 region has 12 residues. CDR1 and CDR2 from the germline V gene are SEHNR and FQNEAQ (reference sequence). This CDR3 is CASSLAEGSAFF. The CDR3 DNA is TGTGCCAGCAGCTTAGCCGAGGGTTCGGCTTTCTTT.

The V call is TRBV9, the J call TRBJ2-1, with 7 bases fitting TRBD2. The germline CDR1 and CDR2 sequences are SGDLS and YYNGEE. V trimming: 5 bases; J trimming: 2 bases; junction bases outside the gene matches: 10. CDR3 length: 16 residues. In DNA form, the CDR3 reads TGTGCCAGCAGGAACGATGGGACTACTCCCTACAATGAGCAGTTCTTC. This gives the protein CASRNDGTTPYNEQFF.

The chain recombines TRBV27 with TRBJ1-1; 12 positions agree with TRBD1. Germline assignment: CDR1 MNHEY and CDR2 SMNVEV (reference sequence). The V gene end was trimmed by 3 bases and the J gene end by 0 bases; junction bases not matched to a gene: 8. The CDR3 consists of 18 residues. CDR3 bases: TGTGCCAGCAGTTTGAGGTACGGGACAGGGGGCCTGAACACTGAAGCTTTCTTT. It yields the protein CASSLRYGTGGLNTEAFF.

This clone was counted between two and nine times. V and J are TRBV7-3 and TRBJ2-1; 8 nucleotides match TRBD1. V shed 3 bases, J shed 6 bases, and the junction held 4 bases outside the gene matches. Germline V gene data show CDR1 as SGHTA and CDR2 as FQGTGA. The CDR3 has 14 residues. The DNA of the CDR3 is TGTGCCAGCAGCTTGCAACAGGGGGGCAATGAGCAGTTCTTC. Residues: CASSLQQGGNEQFF.

The CDR3 protein is CAWNRGWVIGNEQFF. The CDR3, as DNA: TGTGCCTGGAATAGGGGGTGGGTAATAGGCAATGAGCAGTTCTTC. The rearrangement links TRBV30 to TRBJ2-1; tentatively, D is TRBD1 (6 bases). CDR3 length: 15 residues. CDR1 is GTSNPN, CDR2 SVGIG, per germline (reference sequence). V lost 4 bases and J 6 bases, leaving 19 bases between the germline ends.

The chain employs TRBV27 and TRBJ1-1; D possibly corresponds to TRBD1 (5 bases). The germline V gene has CDR1 MNHEY and CDR2 SMNVEV (reference sequence). Between the trimmed V and J ends, which lost 6 bases and 1 base, there was a span of 12 bases. CDR3 size: 14 residues. As DNA, the CDR3 is TGTGCCAGCAGATACACGGGGGGGAACACTGAAGCTTTCTTT. Translation: CASRYTGGNTEAFF.

The CDR3 region is CARSFRDRSYEQYF. The CDR3 nucleotides are TGTGCCAGAAGCTTCCGGGACAGGTCCTACGAGCAGTACTTC. The chain uses TRBV5-3 and TRBJ2-7, with 8 bases that match TRBD1. TRBV5-3 is an ORF, with its function uncertain. The CDR3 is made up of 14 amino acids. The ends lost 2 bases at V and 1 base at J; junction bases unmatched: 2.

This clone has more than one count but fewer than ten. The J gene is TRBJ1-5, the V gene TRBV6-4; 7 bases are shared with TRBD1. CDR3 length: 13 amino acids. Germline V gene data show CDR1 as MRHNA and CDR2 as SNTAGT. The trim removed 3 bases at V and 4 bases at J, leaving 0 bases unmatched. The CDR3 DNA sequence: TGTGCCAGCAGTGAACAGGGGAATCAGCCCCAGCATTTT. It yields the protein CASSEQGNQPQHF.

The chain couples TRBV30 to TRBJ1-1; TRBD1 matches 8 bases. There are 11 residues in the CDR3. V was clipped by 8 bases and J by 11 bases; unmatched bases: 10. Germline-derived CDR1 and CDR2 are GTSNPN and SVGIG (reference sequence). CDR3 region: CARWTGKGAFF. As DNA, the CDR3 is TGTGCCAGATGGACAGGGAAAGGCGCTTTCTTT.

V and J are TRBV19 and TRBJ1-1; D unclear. The V gene's germline CDR1 is LNHDA and CDR2 SQIVND (reference sequence). There are 15 residues in the CDR3. Trimming pared 5 bases from V and 1 base from J, leaving 14 bases between. CDR3 sequence: CASSPYSGENTEAFF. In DNA form, the CDR3 reads TGTGCCAGTAGTCCCTACAGCGGGGAGAACACTGAAGCTTTCTTT.

This sequence joins TRBV28 and TRBJ2-7; D gene uncertain. V was pared by 6 bases and J by 2 bases, with 8 bases between. CDR1 and CDR2 (germline): MDHEN, SYDVKM. This CDR3 has 12 amino acids. This CDR3 reads CASSPTPYEQYF. DNA for the CDR3: TGTGCCAGCAGCCCGACACCCTACGAGCAGTACTTC.

The chain employs TRBV6-5 and TRBJ1-1; 7 positions agree with TRBD1. The trim removed 2 bases at V and 5 bases at J, leaving 2 bases unmatched. Germline-derived CDR1 and CDR2 are MNHEY and SVGAGI. The CDR3 spans 13 residues. This CDR3 reads CASSYDRVTEAFF. The CDR3 DNA reads as TGTGCCAGCAGTTACGACAGGGTTACTGAAGCTTTCTTT.

As to this clone: This sample also contains other DNA sequences that code for the same CDR3. The V and J genes are TRBV19 and TRBJ2-2; the D is unclear. The CDR3 runs to 15 residues. Deletions cut 1 base from V and 4 bases from J, with 10 bases between. In germline, CDR1 is LNHDA, CDR2 SQIVND (reference sequence). The CDR3 reads CASSIGGRSTGELFF. The CDR3 DNA sequence: TGTGCCAGTAGTATAGGAGGCCGGTCCACCGGGGAGCTGTTTTTT.

This clone was detected a few times. The chain has TRBV15 and TRBJ2-3; TRBD2 matches at 9 bases. The CDR3 has 14 amino acids. The germline V gene has CDR1 LNHNV and CDR2 YYDKDF (reference sequence). V shed 7 bases, J shed 2 bases, and the junction held 4 bases outside the gene matches. CDR3 protein: CATNGGGDTDTQYF. The DNA for the CDR3 is TGTGCCACCAATGGCGGGGGGGACACAGATACGCAGTATTTT. Full variable domain (missing parts from reference TRBV15 and TRBJ2-3): DAMVIQNPRYQVTQFGKPVTLSCSQTLNHNVMYWYQQKSSQAPKLLFHYYDKDFNNEADTPDNFQSRRPNTSFCFLDIRSPGLGDTAMYLCATNGGGDTDTQYFGPGTRLTVL.

About this clone: Germline is not matched at one junction end, which may reflect a read error. CDR3 protein: CASSANYGYTF. CDR3 bases: TGTGCCAGCAGTGCCAACTACGGCTACACCTTC. The V and J genes are TRBV6-1 and TRBJ1-2, with D uncertain. The CDR3 has 11 amino acids. CDR1 MNHNS and CDR2 SASEGT come from the germline V gene.

V and J are TRBV7-8 and TRBJ1-4; tentatively, D is TRBD1 (6 bases). The CDR3 sequence is 20 residues long. Trimming cost V 1 base and J 0 bases, with 21 bases left between them. Germline CDR1 and CDR2: SGHVS and FQNEAQ. The CDR3, as DNA: TGTGCCAGCAGCTTAGAATGGAGGTGGCAGGGGATCCCAACTAATGAAAAACTGTTTTTT. Protein sequence: CASSLEWRWQGIPTNEKLFF. The whole variable domain, remainder taken from reference TRBV7-8 and TRBJ1-4, is GAGVSQSPRYKVAKRGQDVALRCDPISGHVSLFWYQQALGQGPEFLTYFQNEAQLDKSGLPSDRFFAERPEGSVSTLKIQRTQQEDSAVYLCASSLEWRWQGIPTNEKLFFGSGTQLSVL.

In DNA form, the CDR3 reads TGTGCCAGCTCTTCCGGGGCCTACAATGAGCAGTTCTTC. Translation gives CASSSGAYNEQFF. The V gene is TRBV18, the J gene TRBJ2-1, with D possibly TRBD2 on 5 matching bases. V lost 6 bases, J lost 2 bases, and 8 bases lay in between. This CDR3 region has 13 residues. From germline, CDR1 is KGHSH and CDR2 LQKENI.

V is TRBV18 and J is TRBJ1-1; 8 nucleotides line up with TRBD1. Looked up from germline, CDR1 is KGHSH and CDR2 is LQKENI. This CDR3 has 16 residues. Unmatched junction bases numbered 7, after V lost 3 bases and J lost 1 base. The CDR3 region has the DNA TGTGCCAGCTCACCTGGGACAGGACACCAGAACACTGAAGCTTTCTTT. Translating it yields CASSPGTGHQNTEAFF.

This clone has more than one count but fewer than ten. This chain joins TRBV29-1 and TRBJ1-1; 7 bases are a match to TRBD1. Germline CDR1 and CDR2: SQVTM and ANQGSEA. V lost 4 bases and J lost 4; bases outside the gene matches: 6. The length of the CDR3 is 13 residues. CDR3 bases: TGCAGCGTTGCTCGGCAGGGGGTCACTGAAGCTTTCTTT. This encodes CSVARQGVTEAFF. Supplemented by reference TRBV29-1 and TRBJ1-1, the full variable domain reads SAVISQKPSRDICQRGTSLTIQCQVDSQVTMMFWYRQQPGQSLTLIATANQGSEATYESGFVIDKFPISRPNLTFSTLTVSNMSPEDSSIYLCSVARQGVTEAFFGQGTRLTVV.

The table lists this clone with a count of one. This CDR3 reads CASTQLAGSYNEQFF. DNA of the CDR3: TGTGCCAGCACCCAACTAGCGGGTAGCTACAATGAGCAGTTCTTC. The gene calls are TRBV6-1 and TRBJ2-1; 9 bases line up with TRBD2. Germline CDR1 reads MNHNS; CDR2 reads SASEGT. The CDR3 is made up of 15 amino acids. J gave up 3 bases and V 7 bases, and 7 bases lay outside the gene matches.